The 32 T cell receptor beta chains in this list originate from one sample, sequenced in a study of shared T cell receptors in the human thymus (dated by TCRdb to the early 2020s). Libraries were made using the immunoSEQ multiplex PCR assay. The source is immuneACCESS, and TCRdb retained only in-frame sequences with V and J called. Part of the clones is not carried over; for the studies checked, unresolved V genes explain less than half of this, and the remainder is unexplained. The sample records about 610,000 clones, 70% to 90% of which are singletons. The ten biggest clones cover 0.008% to 0.011% of the sample. The same sample was also studied in work on human thymus T cells.

The sequencing input was thymocytes. These receptors were obtained from a boy under two years old with a congenital heart defect. Donor details come from another sample of the same person, matched by shared clones.

V and J are TRBV4-1 and TRBJ2-1, with a weak D call TRBD2 (5 bases). Per germline, CDR1 MGHRA and CDR2 YSYEKL. V lost 4 bases, J lost 8 bases, and 12 bases lay in between. CDR3 length equals 13 residues. The CDR3 bases are TGCGCCAGCAGCCCAAACCCCGGGGATGAGCAGTTCTTC. Translating it yields CASSPNPGDEQFF.

This clone was seen only a few times. The V gene is TRBV7-2, the J gene TRBJ2-7; 14 bases are a match to TRBD2. Germline trimming cut 1 base from V and 0 bases from J; bases unmatched to any gene: 5. Germline V gene sequence: CDR1 SGHTA, CDR2 FQGNSA. This CDR3 has 18 amino acids. CDR3 region: CASSLGLAGGPVSYEQYF. CDR3 bases: TGTGCCAGCAGCTTAGGACTAGCGGGAGGGCCCGTCTCCTACGAGCAGTACTTC.

J is TRBJ2-5 and V is TRBV4-2; TRBD2 matches at 12 bases. The CDR3 runs to 18 residues. CDR1 LGHNA and CDR2 YNFKEQ come from the germline V gene. After removal of 3 bases from V and 3 bases from J, the junction contained 11 bases not matched to a gene. The CDR3 DNA reads TGTGCCAGCAGCCACCATAGGATGGGACTAGCGGGTAAAGAGACCCAGTACTTC. Encoded protein: CASSHHRMGLAGKETQYF.

This chain uses TRBV19 with TRBJ2-7; TRBD1 might be the D (5 bases). The CDR3 length is 17 residues. The germline V gene encodes CDR1 LNHDA and CDR2 SQIVND (reference sequence). The V and J ends lost 1 base and 4 bases respectively, with 20 bases between them. The CDR3 DNA reads TGTGCCAGTAGTATAGGGCAGGGTGACCCGAAAGTGTACGAGCAGTACTTC. Translation gives CASSIGQGDPKVYEQYF.

The gene calls are TRBV4-2 and TRBJ2-7; 9 bases map to TRBD2. The germline CDR1 and CDR2 sequences are LGHNA and YNFKEQ. The V segment lost 1 base and the J segment 5 bases; nucleotides outside the gene matches: 9. The CDR3 length is 16 residues. The CDR3 DNA sequence: TGTGCCAGCAGCCAAGGGGGTAGCGGGAGATACCACGAGCAGTACTTC. Translation gives CASSQGGSGRYHEQYF.

This clone came up once. This rearrangement joins TRBV28 to TRBJ2-3, with TRBD2 matching 9 bases. With V trimmed by 5 bases and J by 11 bases, 17 bases remained unmatched. The CDR3 is made up of 16 amino acids. The germline V gene has CDR1 MDHEN and CDR2 SYDVKM. The CDR3: CASSPLFSGGWGMQYF. CDR3 nucleotides: TGTGCCAGCAGTCCGCTATTTAGCGGGGGCTGGGGGATGCAGTATTTT.

This chain links TRBV27 with TRBJ2-5; TRBD2 might be the D (6 bases). With 2 bases removed from V and 3 bases from J, the gap between germline ends came to 22 bases. Per the germline V gene, CDR1 is MNHEY and CDR2 is SMNVEV (reference sequence). The CDR3 runs 18 residues. CDR3 nucleotides: TGTGCCAGCAGTTTAAGATTTAACCCCCAGGGAGGCAAAGAGACCCAGTACTTC. This translates into CASSLRFNPQGGKETQYF.

This clone was counted only a few times. This sequence joins TRBV18 and TRBJ1-3, with D possibly matching TRBD1 (6 bases). V dropped 3 bases and J dropped 4 bases, with 7 bases sitting between them. CDR1 and CDR2 (germline): KGHSH, LQKENI. This CDR3 comprises 13 residues. The CDR3 DNA sequence: TGTGCCAGCTCACCCGGACAGGGAAACACCATATATTTT. Translating gives CASSPGQGNTIYF.

V and J are TRBV28 and TRBJ2-7, with D tentatively TRBD2 (5 bases). CDR1 MDHEN and CDR2 SYDVKM come from the germline V gene. The V end was cut by 8 bases, the J end by 2 bases, with 7 bases between. The CDR3 spans 11 residues. CDR3 amino acids: CASSGTYEQYF. The CDR3 DNA sequence: TGTGCCAGCTCCGGGACCTACGAGCAGTACTTC.

The DNA of the CDR3 is TGTGCCAGCAGCTTGCACAGGGGGCGCGGACGGACCTCCTACAATGAGCAGTTCTTC. Encoded protein: CASSLHRGRGRTSYNEQFF. This chain links TRBV5-4 with TRBJ2-1, with 9 bases fitting TRBD1. Unmatched junction bases numbered 11, after V lost 1 base and J lost 0 bases. The CDR3 runs 19 residues. Per the germline V gene, CDR1 is SGHNT and CDR2 is YYREEE (reference sequence).

The V call is TRBV23-1, the J call TRBJ2-2; maybe TRBD2 (6 bases). TRBV23-1 is designated an ORF whose function remains uncertain. Deletions cut 8 bases from V and 17 bases from J, with 15 bases between. CDR3 size: 10 residues. CDR3 sequence (DNA): TGCGCCAGCGGACGGAGGGGCGGCTTTTTT. It encodes CASGRRGGFF.

A single count supports this clone. The chain links TRBV4-3 to TRBJ1-1; D gene unclear. The CDR3 is made up of 15 amino acids. Trimming removed 0 bases at V and 4 bases at J, with 12 bases between. The germline V gene encodes CDR1 LGHNA and CDR2 YSLEER. This CDR3 reads CASSQDSWRTTEAFF. The CDR3, as DNA: TGCGCCAGCAGCCAAGATTCCTGGAGGACCACTGAAGCTTTCTTT.

The chain employs TRBV28 and TRBJ2-7, with a tentative D call TRBD1 (7 bases). Germline lookup yields CDR1 MDHEN and CDR2 SYDVKM. CDR3 length: 13 amino acids. Trimming took 8 bases from V and 5 from J, leaving 16 bases between them. The CDR3 here is CASRSGGSHEQYF. The CDR3 nucleotides are TGTGCCAGCCGCTCAGGGGGGTCCCACGAGCAGTACTTC.

V and J are TRBV5-1 and TRBJ2-1; D perhaps matches TRBD2 (6 bases). V lost 4 bases, J lost 1 base, and 12 bases lay in between. CDR3 length: 15 amino acids. Germline CDR1 and CDR2: SGHRS and YFSETQ. CDR3 nucleotides: TGCGCCAGCAGCCAGTGGGGGGATTCCTACAATGAGCAGTTCTTC. Translation gives CASSQWGDSYNEQFF.

The chain is built from TRBV9 and TRBJ2-1, with 8 nucleotides matching TRBD2. CDR3 length equals 16 residues. Germline CDR1 reads SGDLS; CDR2 reads YYNGEE. V lost 3 bases and J lost 3; bases outside the gene matches: 8. Here the CDR3 reads CASSGVRAGGYNEQFF. The CDR3 DNA follows: TGTGCCAGCAGCGGGGTCAGGGCGGGAGGCTACAATGAGCAGTTCTTC.

The V gene is TRBV28, the J gene TRBJ1-2; TRBD1 aligns across 10 bases. The CDR3 contains 16 residues. V shed 7 bases, J shed 8 bases, and the junction held 16 bases outside the gene matches. The germline V gene has CDR1 MDHEN and CDR2 SYDVKM. The CDR3 nucleotides read TGTGCCAGCACGTCAGGACAGGGGGTATTGGAGAAAGGCTACACCTTC. Translated, it gives CASTSGQGVLEKGYTF.

The J gene is TRBJ2-7, the V gene TRBV4-3, with 8 bases identical to TRBD2. V was clipped by 7 bases and J by 2 bases; unmatched bases: 1. The germline V gene encodes CDR1 LGHNA and CDR2 YSLEER. The CDR3 extends over 12 amino acids. The CDR3 DNA reads TGCGCCAGCACGGGACTAGCCTACGAGCAGTACTTC. It codes for CASTGLAYEQYF.

J is TRBJ2-7 and V is TRBV5-8, with a weak D call TRBD2 (6 bases). Germline V CDR1 and CDR2: SGHTS, YDEGEE. V lost 0 bases to trimming and J lost 0 bases, with 19 bases between them. This CDR3 region has 18 residues. In DNA, the CDR3 is TGTGCCAGCAGCTTGGAGCACCAAGCTGGGGGGAGCTCCTACGAGCAGTACTTC. Its translation: CASSLEHQAGGSSYEQYF.

This clone occurred a few times. The rearrangement links TRBV6-5 to TRBJ1-2, with TRBD1 as a possible D gene (6 bases). CDR1 is MNHEY, CDR2 SVGAGI, per germline. The V end was cut by 8 bases, the J end by 8 bases, with 12 bases between. This CDR3 comprises 11 residues. As DNA, the CDR3 is TGTGCCAGCCGGCGGGGGCAGGGCTACACCTTC. Translating gives CASRRGQGYTF.

The J gene is TRBJ1-2, the V gene TRBV5-1; 10 nucleotides match TRBD1. V lost 7 bases, J lost 7 bases, and 16 bases stayed unmatched. The CDR3 is made up of 16 amino acids. Per germline, CDR1 SGHRS and CDR2 YFSETQ. In DNA form, the CDR3 reads TGCGCCAGCCGGACCGGGACAGGGGCCGACGGAGGTGGCTACACCTTC. Amino acid sequence: CASRTGTGADGGGYTF.

The CDR3 coding sequence is TGTGCCAGCAGCCCGGGACAGTGGTTCGAGCAGTACTTC. This encodes CASSPGQWFEQYF. This chain links TRBV14 with TRBJ2-7; 7 bases match TRBD1. There are 13 residues in the CDR3. After removal of 4 bases from V and 6 bases from J, the junction contained 6 bases not matched to a gene. Germline loops: CDR1 SGHDN, CDR2 FVKESK.

The V call is TRBV14, the J call TRBJ1-4; D not resolved. The CDR3 has 14 amino acids. V lost 1 base to trimming and J lost 5 bases, with 8 bases between them. Looked up from germline, CDR1 is SGHDN and CDR2 is FVKESK. CDR3 coding DNA: TGTGCCAGCAGCCAAGCTCCGGGGAATGAAAAACTGTTTTTT. It specifies CASSQAPGNEKLFF.

The chain has TRBV5-4 and TRBJ1-4; D call uncertain. This CDR3 comprises 14 residues. Trimming cost V 1 base and J 7 bases, with 11 bases left between them. Germline CDR1 reads SGHNT; CDR2 reads YYREEE (reference sequence). The DNA of the CDR3 is TGTGCCAGCAGCTTGAGGCAGGATGGTGAAAAACTGTTTTTT. It specifies CASSLRQDGEKLFF.

CDR3 DNA sequence: TGTGCCACCCGCCGGGGAGGTCCCTCCTACAATGAGCAGTTCTTC. Translated: CATRRGGPSYNEQFF. The V call is TRBV15, the J call TRBJ2-1, with D tentatively TRBD2 (6 bases). Germline V CDR1 and CDR2: LNHNV, YYDKDF (reference sequence). V was trimmed by 8 bases and J by 0 bases, leaving 14 bases between them. This CDR3 spans 15 amino acids. Drawing the rest from reference TRBV15 and TRBJ2-1, the complete variable domain is DAMVIQNPRYQVTQFGKPVTLSCSQTLNHNVMYWYQQKSSQAPKLLFHYYDKDFNNEADTPDNFQSRRPNTSFCFLDIRSPGLGDTAMYLCATRRGGPSYNEQFFGPGTRLTVL.

The J gene is TRBJ2-5, the V gene TRBV5-6, with D uncertain. This CDR3 has 16 amino acids. V was pared by 5 bases and J by 3 bases, with 20 bases between. The germline gives CDR1 SGHDT, CDR2 YYEEEE. Here the CDR3 reads CASSTTIETSKETQYF. CDR3 bases: TGTGCCAGCAGTACAACTATAGAAACTTCTAAAGAGACCCAGTACTTC.

Only one count was recorded for this clone. CDR3: CASSHRGDPTNEKLFF. CDR3 coding DNA: TGTGCCAGCAGCCACAGGGGTGACCCAACTAATGAAAAACTGTTTTTT. The chain recombines TRBV5-6 with TRBJ1-4; the match to TRBD1 covers 7 bases. This CDR3 spans 16 amino acids. The trim removed 4 bases at V and 0 bases at J, leaving 6 bases unmatched. The germline V gene encodes CDR1 SGHDT and CDR2 YYEEEE.

This clone occurred a few times. The chain recombines TRBV19 with TRBJ1-2; D gene unclear. Looked up from germline, CDR1 is LNHDA and CDR2 is SQIVND (reference sequence). This CDR3 is built from 11 residues. V lost 8 bases and J lost 6, with 10 bases in between. CDR3 in DNA: TGTGCCAGTTCCCCAGGAAATGGCTACACCTTC. Its protein is CASSPGNGYTF. Using reference TRBV19 and TRBJ1-2 for the parts outside the CDR3, the full variable domain is DGGITQSPKYLFRKEGQNVTLSCEQNLNHDAMYWYRQDPGQGLRLIYYSQIVNDFQKGDIAEGYSVSREKKESFPLTVTSAQKNPTAFYLCASSPGNGYTFGSGTRLTVV.

The chain is built from TRBV11-3 and TRBJ1-2; 9 positions agree with TRBD1. Germline V gene lookup returns CDR1 SGHNT and CDR2 YENEEA. The length of the CDR3 is 18 residues. The ends lost 0 bases at V and 4 bases at J; junction bases unmatched: 12. The CDR3: CASSLDLGPGQGIYGYTF. CDR3 DNA sequence: TGTGCCAGCAGCTTAGATCTGGGGCCGGGACAGGGAATCTATGGCTACACCTTC.

This sequence joins TRBV4-3 and TRBJ2-5, with 12 bases that match TRBD2. CDR3 length equals 21 residues. J lost 5 bases, V lost 0 bases, and 19 bases had no gene match. Germline V CDR1 and CDR2: LGHNA, YSLEER. The DNA for the CDR3 is TGCGCCAGCAGCCAAGAAAGGCCAGTAGGGCTAGCGGGAGGGCCGCGGGAGACCCAGTACTTC. As protein: CASSQERPVGLAGGPRETQYF.

The chain couples TRBV19 to TRBJ2-6, with D possibly matching TRBD2 (6 bases). V was cut by 6 bases and J by 0 bases, with 21 bases left in between. The V gene's germline CDR1 is LNHDA and CDR2 SQIVND (reference sequence). The CDR3 contains 19 residues. In nucleotides, the CDR3 is TGTGCCAGTAGATCAAAGGAAGGGGCGCGGGACTCTGGGGCCAACGTCCTGACTTTC. Translating it yields CASRSKEGARDSGANVLTF.

V gene TRBV5-8 combines with J gene TRBJ1-5, with D hard to call. This CDR3 region has 17 residues. Trimming left V 1 base short and J 2 bases short, with 16 bases between. Germline V gene lookup returns CDR1 SGHTS and CDR2 YDEGEE. The CDR3 here is CASSLISEGSGNQPQHF. CDR3 coding DNA: TGTGCCAGCAGCTTGATATCGGAGGGCTCAGGCAATCAGCCCCAGCATTTT.

The chain links TRBV29-1 to TRBJ2-1, with 7 bases that match TRBD1. Losses at the gene ends were 7 bases for V and 4 bases for J; bases not matched to a gene: 10. The CDR3 contains 14 residues. CDR1 is SQVTM, CDR2 ANQGSEA, per germline. The CDR3 here is CSAEGAVGYNEQFF. The CDR3 DNA is TGCAGCGCCGAGGGGGCAGTGGGGTACAATGAGCAGTTCTTC.